This TCR beta chain was profiled in a study of cytomegalovirus exposure and HLA in healthy donors. Donors likely had unrecorded immune exposures despite being nominally healthy when sampled. It was with 60 Vbeta and 13 Jbeta primers that the PCR ran. Sequencing used immunoSEQ multiplex PCR; TCRdb keeps in-frame clones, though not all of them. The table counts under 120,000 clones; about 0.59% lies in the top ten. The J segment lost 5 bases and the V segment lost 4 bases, leaving 12 bases of the junction unmatched. The CDR3 is 16 amino acids. Germline CDR1 SGHRS, CDR2 YFSETQ. V is TRBV5-1 and J is TRBJ2-5; 9 bases fit TRBD2. The sample taken for sequencing was PBMCs. This TCR came from a man between 50 and 59 years old in good health and CMV-seronegative. Here the CDR3 reads CASSNSGSALGETQYF. Here the CDR3 DNA reads TGCGCCAGCAGCAATAGCGGGAGCGCCTTAGGGGAGACCCAGTACTTC.